The 4 T cell receptor beta chains presented below share a single source sample, sequenced in a study of CD8 T cells in ankylosing spondylitis. Study findings and constraints: Among TCR beta sequences, a motif of several highly homologous variants appeared characteristic of ankylosing spondylitis blood.

No antigens are known for them. Using its own MiXCR run on the 5' RACE reads, TCRdb lists one record per CDR3 protein. Of about 390,000 distinct CDR3 sequences listed, 20% to 25% were seen once; the top ten hold 16%. The sequenced material came from blood, either unsorted or a sorted T cell fraction (not recorded which). These receptors came from a male donor with ankylosing spondylitis.

A note on this clonotype: The germline gene is not matched at one end of the junction; a read error may be the cause. V and J are TRBV18 and TRBJ2-7; D might be TRBD2 (6 bases). This CDR3 comprises 16 residues. CDR1 KGHSH and CDR2 LQKENI come from the germline V gene. CDR3 DNA: TGTGCCAGCTCACCAAGTAGGGACTGGAGCTCCTACGAGCAGTGCTTC. Protein: CASSPSRDWSSYEQCF.

In this sample, this clonotype turned up once. This chain connects TRBV28 to TRBJ2-7, with a tentative D call TRBD2 (6 bases). V was cut by 3 bases and J by 3 bases, with 24 bases left in between. Germline CDR1 MDHEN, CDR2 SYDVKM. The CDR3 is 18 residues long. CDR3 sequence reads: CASSLATREVPKFYEQYF. The CDR3 DNA follows: TGTGCCAGCAGTTTGGCGACTAGAGAAGTACCTAAGTTCTACGAGCAGTACTTC.

This chain connects TRBV20-1 to TRBJ1-1; D is perhaps TRBD1 (6 bases). CDR3 length: 13 amino acids. Germline V lookup: CDR1 DFQATT, CDR2 SNEGSKA (reference sequence). Trimming stripped 5 bases from V and 1 base from J, with 11 bases between. The DNA for the CDR3 is TGCAGTGCTCCCAGGACAGAGAACACTGAAGCTTTCTTT. Amino acid sequence: CSAPRTENTEAFF.

V usage is TRBV7-2 and J usage is TRBJ2-5; 9 bases fit TRBD1. From germline, CDR1 is SGHTA and CDR2 FQGNSA. The ends lost 3 bases at V and 5 bases at J; junction bases unmatched: 7. CDR3 size: 15 residues. The CDR3 bases are TGTGCCAGCAGCTTGCGGGACAGGGTTTTTGAGACCCAGTACTTC. It is translated as CASSLRDRVFETQYF.